This T cell receptor (beta chain) appears in the sequencing data of a study of blood T cell repertoires in COVID-19. This CDR3 contains 16 residues. V gave up 5 bases and J gave up 7 bases, with 24 bases separating them. Germline loops: CDR1 MNHEY, CDR2 SMNVEV (reference sequence). TCRdb's copy holds only in-frame clones and misses some; the assay was immunoSEQ multiplex PCR. The sample shows under 200,000 clones, about 85% of them seen only once. This clone was observed once. This TCR derives from a man in his 60s with COVID-19, enrolled during active disease. This sequence joins TRBV27 and TRBJ2-7, with a possible D match to TRBD1 (6 bases). The sequencing sample was made of peripheral blood. This CDR3 reads CASSPLKPTGPGEQYF. The CDR3 DNA reads as TGTGCCAGCAGTCCCCTAAAACCGACAGGCCCGGGGGAGCAGTACTTC.